The clone carrying this T cell receptor beta chain was observed many times. This sample is part of a study of metastatic and nonmetastatic thyroid tumors. No patient had received any treatment before thyroid surgery. Trimming cost V 5 bases and J 4 bases; bases outside gene matches: 12. Germline lookup yields CDR1 SEHNR and CDR2 FQNEAQ (reference sequence). This CDR3 is 16 amino acids long. Through MiXCR, TCRdb re-clonotyped the PCR reads. The table includes about 42,000 clones, roughly an eighth detected once. V usage is TRBV7-9 and J usage is TRBJ2-5; 8 nucleotides line up with TRBD2. This clonotype was sampled from a male donor with papillary thyroid cancer or a benign thyroid nodule (not recorded which). Some clones in this sample may be carry-over from other donors' samples. Sequencing was carried out using blood. Here the CDR3 DNA reads TGTGCCAGCAGCCCCCTATTCGGGAGGGCCCGAGAGACCCAGTACTTC. This gives the protein CASSPLFGRARETQYF. The full variable domain, its missing parts supplied by reference TRBV7-9 and TRBJ2-5, is DTGVSQNPRHKITKRGQNVTFRCDPISEHNRLYWYRQTLGQGPEFLTYFQNEAQLEKSRLLSDRFSAERPKGSFSTLEIQRTEQGDSAMYLCASSPLFGRARETQYFGPGTRLLVL.